One sample yielded the 25 T cell receptor beta chains listed below, sequenced in a study of cytomegalovirus exposure and HLA in healthy donors. The PCR contained 60 Vbeta and 13 Jbeta primers. The method was immunoSEQ multiplex PCR; TCRdb's version includes in-frame clones alone and lacks a portion of them. The table shows around 130,000 clones, with 70% to 85% occurring only once. Sequenced material: PBMCs. These receptors came from a boy between 10 and 17 years old in good health and CMV-seronegative.

The chain recombines TRBV6-6 with TRBJ2-3; 8 nucleotides agree with TRBD2. The V gene end was trimmed by 6 bases and the J gene end by 2 bases; junction bases not matched to a gene: 10. The CDR3 runs to 16 residues. Germline values: CDR1 MNHNY, CDR2 SVGAGI (reference sequence). CDR3 protein: CASSRNSGATTDTQYF. Here the CDR3 DNA reads TGTGCCAGCAGCCGTAATAGCGGGGCGACCACAGATACGCAGTATTTT.

The chain is built from TRBV5-1 and TRBJ2-2; tentative D call: TRBD2 (6 bases). CDR1 and CDR2 from the germline V gene are SGHRS and YFSETQ. Trimming took 0 bases from V and 4 from J, leaving 19 bases between them. This CDR3 spans 18 amino acids. This CDR3 reads CASSLEYGGQAFTGELFF. CDR3 coding DNA: TGCGCCAGCAGCTTGGAGTACGGAGGGCAGGCCTTCACCGGGGAGCTGTTTTTT.

This clone was seen only once. V usage is TRBV2 and J usage is TRBJ1-4; D not resolved. V was shortened by 10 bases and J by 8 bases, with 17 bases between the two germline ends. The CDR3 length is 13 residues. CDR1 SNHLY and CDR2 FYNNEI come from the germline V gene. For the CDR3, the DNA is TGTGCCACTAGTTGGGAGGTTTGGGAAAAACTGTTTTTT. It translates to CATSWEVWEKLFF.

The chain uses TRBV30 and TRBJ2-1; D is possibly TRBD1 (6 bases). This CDR3 is built from 14 residues. The V and J ends lost 4 bases and 4 bases respectively, with 14 bases between them. Germline CDR1 and CDR2: GTSNPN and SVGIG (reference sequence). This chain's CDR3 is CAWTDSTGYNEQFF. CDR3 in DNA: TGTGCCTGGACAGACAGTACAGGGTACAATGAGCAGTTCTTC. The full variable domain, with the rest looked up from reference TRBV30 and TRBJ2-1, is SQTIHQWPATLVQPVGSPLSLECTVEGTSNPNLYWYRQAAGRGLQLLFYSVGIGQISSEVPQNLSASRPQDRQFILSSKKLLLSDSGFYLCAWTDSTGYNEQFFGPGTRLTVL.

The chain couples TRBV14 to TRBJ2-7; D remains ambiguous. Germline CDR1 reads SGHDN; CDR2 reads FVKESK. V was pared by 1 base and J by 0 bases, with 10 bases between. The CDR3 is made up of 15 amino acids. DNA for the CDR3: TGTGCCAGCAGCCAAGGTTACGCTATCTCCTACGAGCAGTACTTC. Its protein product is CASSQGYAISYEQYF. The full variable domain, completed using reference TRBV14 and TRBJ2-7, is EAGVTQFPSHSVIEKGQTVTLRCDPISGHDNLYWYRRVMGKEIKFLLHFVKESKQDESGMPNNRFLAERTGGTYSTLKVQPAELEDSGVYFCASSQGYAISYEQYFGPGTRLTVT.

The chain links TRBV5-1 to TRBJ2-3; 7 bases line up with TRBD1. Germline CDR1 is SGHRS and CDR2 is YFSETQ. V lost 0 bases and J lost 4; bases outside the gene matches: 5. This CDR3 has 15 amino acids. CDR3 sequence reads: CASSLEGAGADTQYF. The CDR3 DNA sequence: TGCGCCAGCAGCTTGGAGGGGGCCGGCGCAGATACGCAGTATTTT.

CDR3 coding DNA: TGTGCCAGCAGCAGAGAACAGGGGTCCTACGAGCAGTACTTC. Amino acid sequence: CASSREQGSYEQYF. This sequence joins TRBV5-6 and TRBJ2-7, with TRBD1 matching over 7 bases. Germline V gene sequence: CDR1 SGHDT, CDR2 YYEEEE. With 4 bases clipped from V and 1 base from J, the junction kept 5 bases outside the gene matches. The CDR3 has 14 amino acids.

The chain employs TRBV19 and TRBJ1-4, with D tentatively TRBD1 (6 bases). Per the germline V gene, CDR1 is LNHDA and CDR2 is SQIVND (reference sequence). The CDR3 loop spans 14 amino acids. Trimming left V 5 bases short and J 5 bases short, with 12 bases between. In DNA form, the CDR3 reads TGTGCCAGTAGTCCCACGGACAGAAATGAAAAACTGTTTTTT. Translating gives CASSPTDRNEKLFF.

The V gene is TRBV29-1, the J gene TRBJ1-1; no clear D. Trimming stripped 4 bases from V and 4 bases from J, with 16 bases between. Germline assignment: CDR1 SQVTM and CDR2 ANQGSEA. This CDR3 is built from 14 residues. The DNA for the CDR3 is TGCAGCGTTGCCCAGTCTCTAGGCATCACTGAAGCTTTCTTT. Its protein is CSVAQSLGITEAFF. Together with reference TRBV29-1 and TRBJ1-1, the CDR3 gives the full variable domain: SAVISQKPSRDICQRGTSLTIQCQVDSQVTMMFWYRQQPGQSLTLIATANQGSEATYESGFVIDKFPISRPNLTFSTLTVSNMSPEDSSIYLCSVAQSLGITEAFFGQGTRLTVV.

This clone showed up just once. The chain is built from TRBV4-2 and TRBJ2-5, with a tentative D call TRBD2 (6 bases). V lost 1 base and J 5 bases, leaving 8 bases between the germline ends. This CDR3 is built from 13 residues. Germline CDR1 reads LGHNA; CDR2 reads YNFKEQ. This chain's CDR3 is CASSQAGVETQYF. DNA for the CDR3: TGTGCCAGCAGCCAAGCGGGAGTGGAGACCCAGTACTTC.

The chain employs TRBV6-5 and TRBJ2-6, with D perhaps TRBD2 (5 bases). The germline CDR1 and CDR2 sequences are MNHEY and SVGAGI. The germline V and J ends were trimmed by 6 bases and 2 bases, with 11 bases remaining between them. The length of the CDR3 is 15 residues. The CDR3 here is CASRPTGTGANVLTF. The CDR3 DNA sequence: TGTGCCAGCAGACCCACGGGGACTGGGGCCAACGTCCTGACTTTC.

The chain couples TRBV7-3 to TRBJ2-2; 8 bases agree with TRBD2. The junction had 7 bases not matched to a gene; V was cut back by 5 bases and J by 5 bases. Per the germline V gene, CDR1 is SGHTA and CDR2 is FQGTGA. The CDR3 extends over 15 amino acids. CDR3 residues: CASSPGTRVTGELFF. CDR3 DNA: TGTGCCAGCAGCCCCGGGACTAGAGTGACCGGGGAGCTGTTTTTT.

V is TRBV7-9 and J is TRBJ1-1; TRBD1 agrees at 10 bases. Trimming took 5 bases from V and 1 from J; bases not matched to a gene: 7. The germline V gene has CDR1 SEHNR and CDR2 FQNEAQ (reference sequence). The CDR3 runs 16 residues. The CDR3 loop is CASSLLTGGANTEAFF. CDR3 in DNA: TGTGCCAGCAGCCTCCTGACAGGGGGCGCGAACACTGAAGCTTTCTTT.

The chain joins TRBV6-4 to TRBJ2-1; no firm D call. The V and J ends lost 2 bases and 0 bases respectively, with 11 bases between them. CDR3 length: 16 amino acids. In germline, CDR1 is MRHNA, CDR2 SNTAGT. The CDR3 DNA sequence: TGTGCCAGCAGTGACCGAGTTCGTGGCTCCTACAATGAGCAGTTCTTC. Protein product: CASSDRVRGSYNEQFF.

The CDR3 DNA follows: TGCGCCAGCAGCCCCTGTAAGCTGGCAACTAATGAAAAACTGTTTTTT. Encoded protein: CASSPCKLATNEKLFF. The rearrangement joins TRBV10-1 to TRBJ1-4; the D is unclear. Germline CDR1 WNHNN, CDR2 SYGVQD (reference sequence). CDR3 length equals 16 residues. V was clipped by 6 bases and J by 0 bases, with 14 bases between them.

The chain links TRBV4-1 to TRBJ1-1; no definite D call. CDR1 is MGHRA, CDR2 YSYEKL, per germline. Trimming took off 0 bases at V and 2 bases at J, with 10 bases between the two ends. This CDR3 region has 15 residues. As DNA, the CDR3 is TGCGCCAGCAGCCAAGATCCACTCCTTAACACTGAAGCTTTCTTT. Translation gives CASSQDPLLNTEAFF.

The chain employs TRBV5-4 and TRBJ2-3; 11 bases match TRBD2. V lost 4 bases, J lost 3 bases, and 4 bases stayed unmatched. There are 15 residues in the CDR3. Germline V gives CDR1 SGHNT, CDR2 YYREEE (reference sequence). As DNA, the CDR3 is TGTGCCAGCAGCCGCGGGACTAGCGGTACAGATACGCAGTATTTT. This codes for CASSRGTSGTDTQYF.

This rearrangement joins TRBV6-6 to TRBJ2-7; D possibly corresponds to TRBD2 (5 bases). Trimming took off 4 bases at V and 4 bases at J, with 14 bases between the two ends. This CDR3 is built from 14 residues. In germline, CDR1 is MNHNY, CDR2 SVGAGI (reference sequence). CDR3 protein: CASSSGMNRYEQYF. CDR3 coding DNA: TGTGCCAGCAGTTCCGGGATGAACCGTTACGAGCAGTACTTC.

This chain uses TRBV9 with TRBJ2-1, with TRBD2 matching 13 bases. The CDR3 spans 14 residues. The V gene's germline CDR1 is SGDLS and CDR2 YYNGEE. Trimming removed 0 bases from V and 10 bases from J; junction bases left unmatched: 1. The CDR3 loop reads CASSVGGLAGEQFF. For the CDR3, the DNA is TGTGCCAGCAGCGTAGGGGGACTAGCGGGAGAGCAGTTCTTC.

The V gene is TRBV11-3, the J gene TRBJ2-1; 12 bases are a match to TRBD2. The junction had 4 bases not matched to a gene; V was cut back by 4 bases and J by 0 bases. CDR3 length: 17 residues. The V gene's germline CDR1 is SGHNT and CDR2 YENEEA. DNA of the CDR3: TGTGCCAGCAGCTCCCGGACTAGCGGGAACTCCTACAATGAGCAGTTCTTC. Encoded protein: CASSSRTSGNSYNEQFF.

This chain connects TRBV2 to TRBJ2-7; 7 positions match TRBD1. This CDR3 is built from 13 residues. Germline loops: CDR1 SNHLY, CDR2 FYNNEI. V was clipped by 6 bases and J by 2 bases; unmatched bases: 4. CDR3 in amino acids: CASSQTGAYEQYF. CDR3 DNA sequence: TGTGCCAGCAGCCAAACAGGGGCCTACGAGCAGTACTTC.

This chain joins TRBV2 and TRBJ2-5, with TRBD2 matching 15 bases. Germline CDR1 and CDR2: SNHLY and FYNNEI. This CDR3 has 16 residues. V trimming: 6 bases; J trimming: 2 bases; junction bases outside the gene matches: 4. The CDR3 coding sequence is TGTGCCAGCAGGAGGGGACTAGCGGGAGGACAAGAGACCCAGTACTTC. Protein product: CASRRGLAGGQETQYF.

V and J are TRBV5-6 and TRBJ1-1; no firm D call. The germline V and J ends were trimmed by 3 bases and 6 bases, with 15 bases remaining between them. Germline CDR1 and CDR2: SGHDT and YYEEEE. The CDR3 has 14 residues. CDR3 residues: CASSSSPGGSEAFF. The CDR3 DNA is TGTGCCAGCAGCTCGTCCCCCGGAGGGTCTGAAGCTTTCTTT.

This sequence joins TRBV7-2 and TRBJ1-6; D is possibly TRBD1 (6 bases). CDR3 length: 15 amino acids. The germline V and J ends were trimmed by 5 bases and 7 bases, with 15 bases remaining between them. Germline loops: CDR1 SGHTA, CDR2 FQGNSA. The CDR3 spells CASSQIGGRNSPLHF. CDR3 sequence (DNA): TGTGCCAGCAGCCAAATAGGGGGTCGAAATTCACCCCTCCACTTT.

The chain carries TRBV7-9 and TRBJ1-1; 12 nucleotides agree with TRBD1. The germline CDR1 and CDR2 sequences are SEHNR and FQNEAQ (reference sequence). This CDR3 contains 19 residues. Trimming removed 5 bases from V and 3 bases from J; junction bases left unmatched: 16. The CDR3 DNA reads as TGTGCCAGCAGCAGGCTGTTGATGGGGACAGGGGGCCGAGACACTGAAGCTTTCTTT. Translating it yields CASSRLLMGTGGRDTEAFF.